One T cell receptor (beta chain) is described in this entry. Its antigen is still unknown. These data originate in a study of CD8 T cells in Susac syndrome. Findings of the study overall: There were approximately 15 Susac-specific public clones in total CD8+ repertoires and about 5 in CD8+ TEMRA repertoires.

It was with random hexamers that roughly 0.45 to 1 ug RNA was reverse transcribed. The amplification used immunoSEQ multiplex PCR on TCR beta CDR3; it spanned 54 Vbeta and 13 Jbeta. Each CDR3 protein gets one entry after TCRdb re-called the immunoSEQ multiplex PCR reads with MiXCR. The sample comprises 150,000 to 200,000 distinct CDR3 sequences, roughly 94% of which are singletons, and around 0.16% rests with the top ten. The trim removed 4 bases at V and 5 bases at J, leaving 3 bases unmatched. CDR1 is SGHAT and CDR2 is FQNNGV in the germline V gene. The CDR3 loop spans 13 amino acids. Negative isolation yielded the CD8+ and CD4+ T cells, while FACS enriched the TEMRA cells.

Source material: CD8+ T cells from PBMCs. This sequence was found in a human donor with Susac syndrome. V is TRBV11-2 and J is TRBJ2-7; 9 bases align to TRBD1. CDR3 in DNA: TGTGCCAGCAGCTCCGGGACAGGGAACGAGCAGTACTTC. It codes for CASSSGTGNEQYF. Complete variable domain (other parts from reference TRBV11-2 and TRBJ2-7): EAGVAQSPRYKIIEKRQSVAFWCNPISGHATLYWYQQILGQGPKLLIQFQNNGVVDDSQLPKDRFSAERLKGVDSTLKIQPAKLEDSAVYLCASSSGTGNEQYFGPGTRLTVT.